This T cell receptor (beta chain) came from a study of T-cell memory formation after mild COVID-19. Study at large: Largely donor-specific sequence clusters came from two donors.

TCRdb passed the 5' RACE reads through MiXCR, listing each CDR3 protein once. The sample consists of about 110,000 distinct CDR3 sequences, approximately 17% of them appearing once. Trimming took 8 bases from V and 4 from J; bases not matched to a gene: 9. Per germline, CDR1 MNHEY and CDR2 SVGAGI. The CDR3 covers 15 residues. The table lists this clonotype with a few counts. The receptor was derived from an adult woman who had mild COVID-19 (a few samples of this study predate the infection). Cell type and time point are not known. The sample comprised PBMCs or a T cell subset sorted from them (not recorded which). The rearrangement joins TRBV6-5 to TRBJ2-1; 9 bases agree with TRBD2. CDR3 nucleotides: TGTGCCAGCGGCCGAGTTACTAGCGGGTACAATGAGCAGTTCTTC. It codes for CASGRVTSGYNEQFF.